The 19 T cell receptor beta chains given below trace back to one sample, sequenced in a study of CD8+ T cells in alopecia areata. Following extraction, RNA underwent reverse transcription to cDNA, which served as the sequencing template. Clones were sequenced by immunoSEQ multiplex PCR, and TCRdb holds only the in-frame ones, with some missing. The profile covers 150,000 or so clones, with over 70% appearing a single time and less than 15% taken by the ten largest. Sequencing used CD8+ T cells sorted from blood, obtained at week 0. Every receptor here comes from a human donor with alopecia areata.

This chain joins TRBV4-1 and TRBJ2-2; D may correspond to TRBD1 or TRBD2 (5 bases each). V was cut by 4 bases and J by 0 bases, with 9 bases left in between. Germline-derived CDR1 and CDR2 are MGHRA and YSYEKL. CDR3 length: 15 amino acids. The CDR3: CASSRGPSNTGELFF. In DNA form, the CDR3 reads TGCGCCAGCAGCCGGGGACCTTCGAACACCGGGGAGCTGTTTTTT.

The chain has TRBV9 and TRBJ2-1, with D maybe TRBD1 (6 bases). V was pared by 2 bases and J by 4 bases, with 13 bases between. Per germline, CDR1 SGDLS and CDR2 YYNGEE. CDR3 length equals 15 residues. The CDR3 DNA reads TGTGCCAGCAGCGTGGAGGACAGATATTACAATGAGCAGTTCTTC. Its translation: CASSVEDRYYNEQFF.

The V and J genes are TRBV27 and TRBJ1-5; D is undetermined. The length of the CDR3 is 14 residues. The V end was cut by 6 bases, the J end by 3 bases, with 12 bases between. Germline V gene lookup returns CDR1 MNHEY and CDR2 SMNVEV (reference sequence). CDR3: CASSLKTINQPQHF. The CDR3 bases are TGTGCCAGCAGCCTGAAGACAATCAATCAGCCCCAGCATTTT.

DNA for the CDR3: TGTGCCAGCAGTTTCAGGCACGAGCAGTACTTC. It is translated as CASSFRHEQYF. The chain joins TRBV27 to TRBJ2-7, with D uncertain. CDR1 and CDR2 (germline): MNHEY, SMNVEV (reference sequence). V was trimmed by 3 bases and J by 5 bases, leaving 5 bases between them. This CDR3 has 11 residues.

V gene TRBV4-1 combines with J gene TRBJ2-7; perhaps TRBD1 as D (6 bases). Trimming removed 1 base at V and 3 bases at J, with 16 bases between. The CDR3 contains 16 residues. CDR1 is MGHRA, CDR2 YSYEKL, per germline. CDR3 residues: CASSQGYTGQFYEQYF. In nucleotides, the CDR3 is TGCGCCAGCAGCCAAGGCTACACGGGACAATTCTACGAGCAGTACTTC.

The CDR3 spells CASSEKAGADTQYF. The CDR3 DNA is TGCGCCAGCAGTGAGAAGGCAGGCGCAGATACGCAGTATTTT. This chain joins TRBV10-2 and TRBJ2-3; D call uncertain. V was cut by 2 bases and J by 4 bases, with 10 bases left in between. The CDR3 has 14 amino acids. The germline CDR1 and CDR2 sequences are WSHSY and SAAADI.

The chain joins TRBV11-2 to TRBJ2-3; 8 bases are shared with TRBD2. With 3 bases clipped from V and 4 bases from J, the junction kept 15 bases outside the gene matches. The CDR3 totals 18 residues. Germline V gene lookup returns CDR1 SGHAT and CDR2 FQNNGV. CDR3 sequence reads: CASSLDVFGGGSPDTQYF. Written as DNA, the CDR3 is TGTGCCAGCAGCTTGGATGTATTCGGCGGGGGGTCCCCAGATACGCAGTATTTT. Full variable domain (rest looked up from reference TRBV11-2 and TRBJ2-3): EAGVAQSPRYKIIEKRQSVAFWCNPISGHATLYWYQQILGQGPKLLIQFQNNGVVDDSQLPKDRFSAERLKGVDSTLKIQPAKLEDSAVYLCASSLDVFGGGSPDTQYFGPGTRLTVL.

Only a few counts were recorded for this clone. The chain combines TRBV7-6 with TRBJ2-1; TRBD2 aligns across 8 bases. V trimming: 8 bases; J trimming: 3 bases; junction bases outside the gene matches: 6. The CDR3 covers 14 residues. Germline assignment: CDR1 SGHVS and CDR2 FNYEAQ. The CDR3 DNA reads TGTGCCAGCTCAGCGGGAGAGGGCTACAATGAGCAGTTCTTC. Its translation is CASSAGEGYNEQFF.

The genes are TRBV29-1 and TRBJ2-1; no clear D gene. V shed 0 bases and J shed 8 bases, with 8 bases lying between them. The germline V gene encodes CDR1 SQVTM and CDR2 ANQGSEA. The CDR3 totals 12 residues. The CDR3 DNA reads TGCAGCGTTGAAGATCTTGCACATGAGCAGTTCTTC. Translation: CSVEDLAHEQFF.

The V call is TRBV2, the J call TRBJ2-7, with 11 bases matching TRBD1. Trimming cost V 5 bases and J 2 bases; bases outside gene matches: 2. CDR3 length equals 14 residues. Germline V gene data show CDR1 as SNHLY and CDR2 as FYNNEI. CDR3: CASSPGQGAYEQYF. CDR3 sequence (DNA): TGTGCCAGCAGTCCGGGACAGGGGGCCTACGAGCAGTACTTC.

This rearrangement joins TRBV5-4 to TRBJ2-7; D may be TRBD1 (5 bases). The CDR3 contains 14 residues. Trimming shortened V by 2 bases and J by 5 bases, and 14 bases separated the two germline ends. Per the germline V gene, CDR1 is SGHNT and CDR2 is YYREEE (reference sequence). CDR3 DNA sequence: TGTGCCAGCAGCTTAGGGGAACAGTCCCACGAGCAGTACTTC. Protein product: CASSLGEQSHEQYF.

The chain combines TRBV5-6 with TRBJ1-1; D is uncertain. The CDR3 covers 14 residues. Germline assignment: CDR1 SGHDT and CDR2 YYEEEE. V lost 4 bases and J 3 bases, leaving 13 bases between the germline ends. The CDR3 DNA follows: TGTGCCAGCAGCCATGCCTCTCCGTACACTGAAGCTTTCTTT. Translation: CASSHASPYTEAFF.

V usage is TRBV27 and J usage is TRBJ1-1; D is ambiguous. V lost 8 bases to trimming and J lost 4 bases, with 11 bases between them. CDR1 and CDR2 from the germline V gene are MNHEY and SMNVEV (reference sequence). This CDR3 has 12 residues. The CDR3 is CASGRGSTEAFF. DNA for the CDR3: TGTGCCAGCGGGCGAGGGAGCACTGAAGCTTTCTTT.

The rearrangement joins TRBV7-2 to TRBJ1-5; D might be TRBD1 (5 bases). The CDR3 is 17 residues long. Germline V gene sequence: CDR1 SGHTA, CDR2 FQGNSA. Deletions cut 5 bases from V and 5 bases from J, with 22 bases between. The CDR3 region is CASSPPRHQGFDQPQHF. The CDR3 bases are TGTGCCAGCAGCCCCCCACGGCACCAGGGATTTGATCAGCCCCAGCATTTT.

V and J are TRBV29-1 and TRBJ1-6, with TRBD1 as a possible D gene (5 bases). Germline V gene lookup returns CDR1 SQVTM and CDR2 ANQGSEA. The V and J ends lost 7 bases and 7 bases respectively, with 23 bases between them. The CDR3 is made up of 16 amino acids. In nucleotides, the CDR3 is TGCAGCGCCATACGTCCACCTTCCAGGGACAATTCACCCCTCCACTTT. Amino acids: CSAIRPPSRDNSPLHF.

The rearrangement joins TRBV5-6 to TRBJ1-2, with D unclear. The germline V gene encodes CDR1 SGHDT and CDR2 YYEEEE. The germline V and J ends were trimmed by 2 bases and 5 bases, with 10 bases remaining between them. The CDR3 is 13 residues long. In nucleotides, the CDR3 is TGTGCCAGCAGCTTCGGCACCCTTTATGGCTACACCTTC. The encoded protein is CASSFGTLYGYTF.

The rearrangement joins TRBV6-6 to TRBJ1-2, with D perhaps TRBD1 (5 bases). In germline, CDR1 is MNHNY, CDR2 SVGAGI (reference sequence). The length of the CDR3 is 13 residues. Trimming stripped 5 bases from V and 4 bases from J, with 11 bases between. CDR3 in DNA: TGTGCCAGCAGTCCCGTTGGGGGCTATGGCTACACCTTC. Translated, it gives CASSPVGGYGYTF.

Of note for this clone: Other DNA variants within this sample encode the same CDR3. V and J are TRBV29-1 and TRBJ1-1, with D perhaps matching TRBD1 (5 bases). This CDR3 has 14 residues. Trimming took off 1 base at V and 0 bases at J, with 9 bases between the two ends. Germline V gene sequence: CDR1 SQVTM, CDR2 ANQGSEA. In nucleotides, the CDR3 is TGCAGCGTTGAAGGGGGACTGTTGAACACTGAAGCTTTCTTT. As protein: CSVEGGLLNTEAFF.

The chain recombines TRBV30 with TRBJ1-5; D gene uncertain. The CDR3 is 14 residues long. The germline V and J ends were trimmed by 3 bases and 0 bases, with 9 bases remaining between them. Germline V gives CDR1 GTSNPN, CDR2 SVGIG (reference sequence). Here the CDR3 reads CAWSQTASNQPQHF. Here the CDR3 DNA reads TGTGCCTGGAGCCAGACGGCTAGCAATCAGCCCCAGCATTTT.